This entry describes one T cell receptor beta chain. Its specificity is unknown. J lost 10 bases, V lost 5 bases, and 6 bases had no gene match. This CDR3 contains 13 residues. Germline values: CDR1 SGHVS, CDR2 FQNEAQ. These data are taken from a study of Tregs in tolerant kidney transplant recipients. Points from the study as a whole: Biological reproducibility was not directly addressed in this study.

CD4+CD25+CD127- Tregs, CD4+CD25- non-Tregs, CD4 and CD8 cells were sorted. Libraries were prepared by immunoSEQ multiplex PCR; TCRdb keeps only in-frame clonotypes and omits some of them. The table has 110,000 or so clones, nearly 90% seen once. The specimen comprised CD4+ T cells from blood, sampled before the transplant. The clonotype originates from a human donor who received a combined kidney and bone marrow transplant. The chain joins TRBV7-8 to TRBJ2-5, with 11 bases that match TRBD2. The CDR3 region is CASSHRTSGYQYF. CDR3 bases: TGTGCCAGCAGCCACCGGACTAGCGGGTACCAGTACTTC.